One TCR beta chain is described in this entry. The sample belongs to a study of shared T cell receptors in the human thymus. The protocol was immunoSEQ multiplex PCR, while the TCRdb copy is restricted to in-frame clones and leaves out a portion. The table records hundreds of thousands of clones, 70% to 90% of them present only once. These records were also assigned to another study, of human thymus T cells. That paper notes: Thymus was obtained from resections taken during corrective heart surgery.

Sequencing was performed on thymocytes. The source is a boy under three years old with a congenital heart defect.

The CDR3, as DNA: TGTGCCAGCAGCTTAGACTCCCCACCCTACACAGATACGCAGTATTTT. This encodes CASSLDSPPYTDTQYF. The J gene is TRBJ2-3, the V gene TRBV7-9; D uncertain. V lost 1 base and J lost 2, with 13 bases in between. Germline loops: CDR1 SEHNR, CDR2 FQNEAQ (reference sequence). The CDR3 loop spans 16 amino acids.